These 5 T cell receptor beta chains were sequenced from one sample in a study of T-cell reconstitution after alpha-beta-depleted transplantation in children. Preparing the TCRbeta library involved the use of unique molecular identifiers. TCRdb reprocessed the PCR reads via MiXCR and lists one record per CDR3 protein. The repertoire holds about 440,000 distinct CDR3 sequences, over 40% seen once, with under 35% in the top ten. The sequences come from PBMCs, collected before TCRalphabeta/CD19-depleted stem cell transplant. These receptor sequences come from a girl aged 2 to 9 with aplastic anemia, due to receive a stem cell transplant.

This clonotype has just a few counts. V usage is TRBV4-3 and J usage is TRBJ2-2; 9 bases are a match to TRBD2. The CDR3 covers 17 residues. Germline V gene sequence: CDR1 LGHNA, CDR2 YSLEER. The J segment lost 2 bases and the V segment lost 0 bases, leaving 4 bases of the junction unmatched. CDR3 nucleotides: TGCGCCAGCAGCCAAGATCTGCTAGCGGGAAACACCGGGGAGCTGTTTTTT. Its protein product is CASSQDLLAGNTGELFF.

This clonotype appeared a few times. V is TRBV25-1 and J is TRBJ2-1, with 7 nucleotides matching TRBD1. The CDR3 consists of 19 residues. CDR1 and CDR2 (germline): MGHDK, SYGVNS. V was clipped by 1 base and J by 7 bases; unmatched bases: 19. The CDR3 loop reads CASSEFGASAQGTGNEQFF. The CDR3 DNA sequence: TGTGCCAGCAGTGAATTCGGTGCCAGCGCACAGGGGACGGGAAATGAGCAGTTCTTC.

The chain links TRBV7-3 to TRBJ2-7; 8 bases match TRBD1. The V and J ends lost 1 base and 5 bases, in that order; junction bases with no gene match: 7. In germline, CDR1 is SGHTA, CDR2 FQGTGA. The CDR3 runs to 15 residues. The CDR3 region is CASSLSGGQGDEQYF. The CDR3 DNA is TGTGCCAGCAGCTTAAGTGGAGGACAGGGCGACGAGCAGTACTTC.

This clonotype was recorded many times. This sequence joins TRBV5-6 and TRBJ2-3; 11 bases match TRBD2. Germline CDR1 SGHDT, CDR2 YYEEEE. The CDR3 runs 16 residues. After removal of 0 bases from V and 3 bases from J, the junction contained 3 bases not matched to a gene. The CDR3 sequence: CASSLASGRRTDTQYF. The CDR3, as DNA: TGTGCCAGCAGCTTGGCTAGCGGGAGGCGGACAGATACGCAGTATTTT.

The V call is TRBV10-3, the J call TRBJ2-1; TRBD2 is a possible D gene (5 bases). This CDR3 has 15 amino acids. Trimming removed 0 bases from V and 0 bases from J, with 6 bases in between. The germline CDR1 and CDR2 sequences are ENHRY and SYGVKD. The DNA for the CDR3 is TGTGCCATCAGTGAGTCAGCGGCCTCCTACAATGAGCAGTTCTTC. Its protein is CAISESAASYNEQFF.